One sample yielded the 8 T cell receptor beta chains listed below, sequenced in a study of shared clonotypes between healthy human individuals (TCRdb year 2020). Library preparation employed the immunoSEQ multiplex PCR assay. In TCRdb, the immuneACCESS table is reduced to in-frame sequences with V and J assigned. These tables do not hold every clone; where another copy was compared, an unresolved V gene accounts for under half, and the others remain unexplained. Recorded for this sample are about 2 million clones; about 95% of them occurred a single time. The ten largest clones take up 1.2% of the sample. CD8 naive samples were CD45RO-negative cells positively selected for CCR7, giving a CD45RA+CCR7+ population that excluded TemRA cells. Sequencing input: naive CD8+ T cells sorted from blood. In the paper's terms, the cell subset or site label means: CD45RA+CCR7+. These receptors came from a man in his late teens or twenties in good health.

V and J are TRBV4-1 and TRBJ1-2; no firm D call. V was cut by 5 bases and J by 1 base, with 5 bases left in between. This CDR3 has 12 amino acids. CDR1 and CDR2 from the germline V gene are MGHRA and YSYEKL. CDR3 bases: TGCGCCAGCAGCGGGTATAACTATGGCTACACCTTC. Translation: CASSGYNYGYTF.

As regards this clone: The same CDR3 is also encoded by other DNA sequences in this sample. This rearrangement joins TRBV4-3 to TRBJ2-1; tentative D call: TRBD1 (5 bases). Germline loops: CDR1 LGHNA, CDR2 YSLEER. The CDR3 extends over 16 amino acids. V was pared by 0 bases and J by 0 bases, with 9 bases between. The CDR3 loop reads CASSQDGASSYNEQFF. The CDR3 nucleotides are TGCGCCAGCAGCCAAGATGGGGCTAGCTCCTACAATGAGCAGTTCTTC.

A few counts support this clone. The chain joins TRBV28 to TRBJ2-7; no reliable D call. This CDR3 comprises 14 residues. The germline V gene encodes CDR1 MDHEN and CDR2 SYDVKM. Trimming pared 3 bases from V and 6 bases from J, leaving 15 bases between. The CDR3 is CASSFGQLGVEQYF. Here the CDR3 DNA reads TGTGCCAGCAGTTTCGGGCAGCTAGGCGTCGAGCAGTACTTC.

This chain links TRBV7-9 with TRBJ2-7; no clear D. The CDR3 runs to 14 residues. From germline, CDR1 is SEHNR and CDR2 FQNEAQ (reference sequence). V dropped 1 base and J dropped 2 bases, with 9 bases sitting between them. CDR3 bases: TGTGCCAGCAGCTTAGATTTAGGCCCCTACGAGCAGTACTTC. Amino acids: CASSLDLGPYEQYF.

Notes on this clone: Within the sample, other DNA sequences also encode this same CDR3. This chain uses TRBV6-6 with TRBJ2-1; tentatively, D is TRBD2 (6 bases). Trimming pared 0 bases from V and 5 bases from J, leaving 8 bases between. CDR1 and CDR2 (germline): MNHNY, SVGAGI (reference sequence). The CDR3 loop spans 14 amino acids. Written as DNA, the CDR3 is TGTGCCAGCAGTTACTCGGAGGGTCACAATGAGCAGTTCTTC. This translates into CASSYSEGHNEQFF.

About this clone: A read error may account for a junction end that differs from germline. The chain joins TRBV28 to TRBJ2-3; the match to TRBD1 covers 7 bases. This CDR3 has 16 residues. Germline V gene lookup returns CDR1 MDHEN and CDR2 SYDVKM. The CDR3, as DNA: TGTGCCAGCAGTTTACTTGTAGGGGGCGGCACCGATACGCAGTATTTT. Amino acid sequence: CASSLLVGGGTDTQYF.

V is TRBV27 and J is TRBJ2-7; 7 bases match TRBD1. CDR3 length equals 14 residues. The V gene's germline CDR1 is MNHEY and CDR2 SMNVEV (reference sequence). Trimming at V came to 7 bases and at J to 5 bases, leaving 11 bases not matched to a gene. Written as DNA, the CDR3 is TGTGCCAGCACCTCACCGGAGACAGGGAACGAGCAGTACTTC. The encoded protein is CASTSPETGNEQYF.

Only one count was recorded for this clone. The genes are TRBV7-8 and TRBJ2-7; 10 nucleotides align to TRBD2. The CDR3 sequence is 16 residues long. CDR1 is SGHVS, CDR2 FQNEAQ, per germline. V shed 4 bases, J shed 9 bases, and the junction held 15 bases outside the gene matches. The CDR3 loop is CASSSGWSGRGERQYF. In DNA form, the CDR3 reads TGTGCCAGCAGCTCCGGTTGGAGCGGGAGGGGCGAGCGGCAGTACTTC.